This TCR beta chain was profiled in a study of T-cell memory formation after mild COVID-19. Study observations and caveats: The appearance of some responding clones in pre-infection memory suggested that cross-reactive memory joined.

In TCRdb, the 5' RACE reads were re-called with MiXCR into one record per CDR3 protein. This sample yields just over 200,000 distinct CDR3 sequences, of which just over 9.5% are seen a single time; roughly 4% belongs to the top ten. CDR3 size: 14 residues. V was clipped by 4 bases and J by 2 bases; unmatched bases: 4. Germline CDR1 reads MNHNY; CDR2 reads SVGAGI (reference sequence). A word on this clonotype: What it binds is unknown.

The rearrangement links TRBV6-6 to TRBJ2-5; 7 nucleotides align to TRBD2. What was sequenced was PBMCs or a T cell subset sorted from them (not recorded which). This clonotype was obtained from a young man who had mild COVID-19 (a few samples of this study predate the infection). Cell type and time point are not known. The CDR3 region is CASSWGGAQETQYF. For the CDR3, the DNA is TGTGCCAGCAGTTGGGGGGGAGCTCAAGAGACCCAGTACTTC.